The 10 T cell receptor beta chains presented below share a single source sample, sequenced in a study of long-term antiretroviral therapy in people with HIV. Survey level was the resolution at which the v3.0 immunoSEQ assay ran. Some clones are missing from TCRdb's copy, which holds only in-frame ones; the method was immunoSEQ multiplex PCR. The sample shows more than 20,000 clones, 81% of them seen only once. The input for sequencing was unsorted PBMCs, taken 4.4 years after starting antiretroviral therapy. The receptors derive from a man aged 30-40 years with HIV.

The chain employs TRBV6-5 and TRBJ1-1, with a possible D match to TRBD1 (5 bases). The V gene's germline CDR1 is MNHEY and CDR2 SVGAGI. V was trimmed by 0 bases and J by 3 bases, leaving 11 bases between them. The CDR3 has 15 residues. The CDR3 spells CASSYSWPGDTEAFF. DNA of the CDR3: TGTGCCAGCAGTTACTCCTGGCCGGGGGACACTGAAGCTTTCTTT.

This clone was found once. The V call is TRBV9, the J call TRBJ1-4; TRBD1 matches 12 bases. V was pared by 3 bases and J by 8 bases, with 8 bases of the junction left unmatched. From germline, CDR1 is SGDLS and CDR2 YYNGEE. This CDR3 comprises 16 residues. In DNA form, the CDR3 reads TGTGCCAGCAGCGGCCTAGGGGACAGGGGGCGCGAAAAACTGTTTTTT. The encoded protein is CASSGLGDRGREKLFF.

The CDR3, as DNA: TGTGCCAGCTCACCACAGGCGGGGACCTACAATGAGCAGTTCTTC. Amino acids: CASSPQAGTYNEQFF. J is TRBJ2-1 and V is TRBV18; D is possibly TRBD2 (6 bases). This CDR3 is built from 15 residues. The germline CDR1 and CDR2 sequences are KGHSH and LQKENI. Trimming left V 1 base short and J 2 bases short, with 9 bases between.

This clone was counted a few times. V usage is TRBV19 and J usage is TRBJ1-5; 7 bases are shared with TRBD1. V gave up 10 bases and J gave up 3 bases; unmatched junction bases: 6. This CDR3 has 13 residues. CDR1 is LNHDA, CDR2 SQIVND, per germline (reference sequence). CDR3 in amino acids: CAIQTGPNQPQHF. CDR3 coding DNA: TGTGCCATTCAGACAGGGCCCAATCAGCCCCAGCATTTT.

The table lists this clone with a few counts. The chain is built from TRBV5-6 and TRBJ2-7, with unresolved D. The germline CDR1 and CDR2 sequences are SGHDT and YYEEEE. V lost 5 bases, J lost 0 bases, and 9 bases lay in between. This CDR3 has 13 amino acids. The CDR3 coding sequence is TGTGCCAGCAGTTCTAAACTCTCCTACGAGCAGTACTTC. This sequence encodes CASSSKLSYEQYF.

This chain connects TRBV18 to TRBJ2-2, with 9 bases matching TRBD1. V dropped 4 bases and J dropped 1; count of bases not matched to a gene: 4. Germline lookup yields CDR1 KGHSH and CDR2 LQKENI. The CDR3 covers 16 residues. CDR3 nucleotides: TGTGCCAGCTCACGACGGACAGGGGTGAACACCGGGGAGCTGTTTTTT. This translates into CASSRRTGVNTGELFF.

The V call is TRBV11-2, the J call TRBJ1-2, with 9 positions matching TRBD1. Germline assignment: CDR1 SGHAT and CDR2 FQNNGV. The CDR3 loop spans 15 amino acids. V lost 3 bases, J lost 4 bases, and 6 bases stayed unmatched. The CDR3 reads CASSFSRDRVYGYTF. DNA for the CDR3: TGTGCCAGCAGCTTCTCCCGGGACAGGGTCTATGGCTACACCTTC.

The chain is built from TRBV7-9 and TRBJ2-7; TRBD1 is a possible D gene (6 bases). Germline V lookup: CDR1 SEHNR, CDR2 FQNEAQ (reference sequence). V gave up 2 bases and J gave up 3 bases, with 14 bases separating them. The CDR3 has 15 amino acids. CDR3 protein: CASSLPQDSIYEQYF. CDR3 DNA sequence: TGTGCCAGCAGCTTACCCCAGGACAGTATCTACGAGCAGTACTTC.

The J gene is TRBJ2-6, the V gene TRBV4-1, with TRBD1 as a possible D gene (6 bases). Germline loops: CDR1 MGHRA, CDR2 YSYEKL. Trimming took off 0 bases at V and 0 bases at J, with 9 bases between the two ends. The CDR3 is made up of 17 amino acids. CDR3 amino acids: CASSQDGQLSGANVLTF. CDR3 sequence (DNA): TGCGCCAGCAGCCAAGACGGACAGCTCTCTGGGGCCAACGTCCTGACTTTC.

The chain links TRBV2 to TRBJ2-1; TRBD1 or TRBD2 may be the D gene (6 bases each). Germline V lookup: CDR1 SNHLY, CDR2 FYNNEI. The CDR3 length is 16 residues. V was clipped by 3 bases and J by 0 bases, with 12 bases between them. The CDR3 is CASSDRGGSSYNEQFF. CDR3 coding DNA: TGTGCCAGCAGTGATAGAGGGGGGAGCTCCTACAATGAGCAGTTCTTC.